Below are 5 T cell receptor beta chains sequenced from a single sample in a study of blood T cells in healthy people across ages. Combining a sample-barcoded 5' primer with a J-beta primer mix, a second PCR ran for roughly 6 to 12 cycles. One entry per CDR3 protein, called by TCRdb with MiXCR from the 5' RACE reads. The sample consists of 1.8 million or so distinct CDR3 sequences, about 39% of them appearing once. The specimen was blood. The receptors were gathered from a human donor in good health.

The chain links TRBV20-1 to TRBJ2-2; D is unclear. Trimming removed 0 bases at V and 4 bases at J, with 9 bases between. Germline CDR1 and CDR2: DFQATT and SNEGSKA (reference sequence). The CDR3 is made up of 14 amino acids. Here the CDR3 DNA reads TGCAGTGCTAGAGATCCGACGGCCACCGGGGAGCTGTTTTTT. Protein sequence: CSARDPTATGELFF.

About this clonotype: A read error may produce the germline difference seen at one junction end. This rearrangement joins TRBV20-1 to TRBJ2-7, with D possibly being TRBD1 (6 bases). CDR1 DFQATT and CDR2 SNEGSKA come from the germline V gene (reference sequence). The CDR3 consists of 13 residues. The CDR3 region is CSTRIQGRDEQYF. CDR3 bases: TGCAGTACTAGGATACAGGGACGAGACGAGCAGTACTTC.

V usage is TRBV11-2 and J usage is TRBJ2-5, with TRBD2 matching 8 bases. Germline assignment: CDR1 SGHAT and CDR2 FQNNGV. This CDR3 comprises 17 residues. V shed 1 base, J shed 7 bases, and the junction held 14 bases outside the gene matches. The CDR3 sequence is CASSLAPASGGDPTQYF. The CDR3 nucleotides are TGTGCCAGCAGCTTAGCTCCCGCGAGCGGGGGCGACCCGACCCAGTACTTC.

V is TRBV11-3 and J is TRBJ2-7; TRBD2 aligns across 7 bases. CDR3 length equals 13 residues. Germline V gives CDR1 SGHNT, CDR2 YENEEA. V gave up 5 bases and J gave up 1 base; unmatched junction bases: 2. The CDR3 sequence: CASSGTISYEQYF. CDR3 coding DNA: TGTGCCAGCAGCGGGACTATATCCTACGAGCAGTACTTC.

This clonotype came up a few times. This chain links TRBV20-1 with TRBJ2-5; D possibly corresponds to TRBD2 (5 bases). Germline V gene data show CDR1 as DFQATT and CDR2 as SNEGSKA (reference sequence). The ends were cut back, 0 bases at V and 5 bases at J, with 16 bases in the middle. CDR3 size: 15 residues. CDR3 protein: CSARDRAGGGETQYF. For the CDR3, the DNA is TGCAGTGCTAGAGATCGGGCGGGCGGCGGCGAGACCCAGTACTTC.